These T cell receptor beta chains were read from a single sample in a study of blood T cell repertoires in COVID-19. Clones were sequenced by immunoSEQ multiplex PCR, and TCRdb holds only the in-frame ones, with some missing. This table has over 250,000 clones, about three quarters appearing once. Material: peripheral blood. These receptors were obtained from a woman of 80 years or more with acute or convalescent COVID-19. Both conserved end residues are part of each CDR3. A D gene is named only where the DNA matches it firmly. Clone size is not always given. Where it is, it says once, few, many or a class for expanded clones.

clone_size	d_call	v_call	j_call	cdr3_nt	cdr3_aa
few	TRBD1	TRBV18	TRBJ1-1	TGTGCCAGCCCACGGCCAGGGGGTGGTTCGGACACTGAAGCTTTCTTT	CASPRPGGGSDTEAFF
once	TRBD2	TRBV5-4	TRBJ2-7	TGTGCCAGCAGCCGGAGCGGGAGTAGGTACGAGCAGTACTTC	CASSRSGSRYEQYF
few	TRBD1	TRBV5-5	TRBJ2-7	TGTGCCAGCAGCTCTACAGCAGGACAGGCCCTCTACGAGCAGTACTTC	CASSSTAGQALYEQYF
-	-	TRBV5-1	TRBJ2-2	TGCGCCAGCAGCACCGACTCACTGGGTACCGGGGAGCTGTTTTTT	CASSTDSLGTGELFF
-	-	TRBV5-1	TRBJ2-1	TGCGCCAGCGGCGGGGTCGTCGACAATGAGCAGTTCTTC	CASGGVVDNEQFF
-	-	TRBV27	TRBJ1-2	TGTGCCAGCAGTTTTATCCCCTGGGGAGGGGACGGACGGGGCTACACCTTC	CASSFIPWGGDGRGYTF
-	-	TRBV19	TRBJ2-7	TGTGCCAGTAGTGTTCTAGGGGCAGAAGACTACGAGCAGTACTTC	CASSVLGAEDYEQYF
-	TRBD1	TRBV6-5	TRBJ2-7	TGTGCCAGTCGAACAAGGACAGGCAACTACGAGCAGTACTTC	CASRTRTGNYEQYF
-	TRBD1	TRBV7-6	TRBJ2-5	TGTGCCAGCAGCGACACGGGACAGGGGGCCGCAGAGACCCAGTACTTC	CASSDTGQGAAETQYF
-	-	TRBV6-2/TRBV6-3	TRBJ1-1	TGTGCCAGCAGTTACTTAGGGGGGGACACTGAAGCTTTCTTT	CASSYLGGDTEAFF
-	-	TRBV7-9	TRBJ2-7	TGTGCCAGCAGCTTAGGTGGCAGGTCCTACGAGCAGTACTTC	CASSLGGRSYEQYF
-	-	TRBV4-1	TRBJ2-1	TGCGCCAGCAGCCCGCCCTCGGGGGATGAGCAGTTCTTC	CASSPPSGDEQFF